This T cell receptor (beta chain) was obtained from a study of T cell responses to AZD1222 COVID-19 vaccine. The germline gives CDR1 SGHAT, CDR2 FQNNGV. The CDR3 is 19 residues long. The V gene end was trimmed by 5 bases and the J gene end by 2 bases; junction bases not matched to a gene: 18. Sequenced by immunoSEQ multiplex PCR; TCRdb stores in-frame clones only, minus some. The sample records about 270,000 clones, about 94% being singletons. Combined were second doses at about 4 or about 12 weeks. In the case of this clone: The antigen remains unidentified.

Overall study findings and caveats: Reportedly, nearly half the spike-specific TCRs target unmutated variant regions. The sample set comprised mostly white British donors with more females, and clonal diversity was possibly underestimated.

The TCR comes from an adult who received the AZD1222 COVID-19 vaccine. The V and J genes are TRBV11-2 and TRBJ2-7; 10 positions agree with TRBD1. This material consisted of peripheral blood, taken 28 days after the second AZD1222 dose. CDR3 coding DNA: TGTGCCAGCAGCCCAATTCAATACAGGGACAGGGGTCGTACCTACGAGCAGTACTTC. Translating gives CASSPIQYRDRGRTYEQYF.